The 22 T cell receptor beta chains listed next were all sequenced from one sample in a study of blood T cell repertoires in COVID-19. Generated by immunoSEQ multiplex PCR, the TCRdb table keeps only in-frame clones and is missing some. The sample has 56,000 or so clones, over 75% seen once. Sequencing used peripheral blood. These receptor sequences come from a human donor in a cohort sampled during active COVID-19.

The CDR3 here is CASSSPGLAGGSADTQYF. In DNA, the CDR3 is TGCGCCAGCAGCTCTCCGGGACTAGCGGGAGGATCTGCAGATACGCAGTATTTT. The V and J genes are TRBV5-1 and TRBJ2-3, with 15 bases that match TRBD2. CDR1 is SGHRS, CDR2 YFSETQ, per germline. The V gene end was trimmed by 3 bases and the J gene end by 4 bases; junction bases not matched to a gene: 9. This CDR3 is 18 amino acids long.

The V and J genes are TRBV6-6 and TRBJ2-7; TRBD1 aligns across 7 bases. J gave up 3 bases and V 5 bases, and 4 bases lay outside the gene matches. Germline loops: CDR1 MNHNY, CDR2 SVGAGI (reference sequence). This CDR3 has 13 residues. The CDR3 DNA follows: TGTGCCAGCAGTGACCAGGGGGTCTACGAGCAGTACTTC. Translation: CASSDQGVYEQYF.

The chain carries TRBV9 and TRBJ2-3; D remains ambiguous. The V gene's germline CDR1 is SGDLS and CDR2 YYNGEE. This CDR3 has 13 amino acids. V was clipped by 4 bases and J by 1 base, with 7 bases between them. CDR3 coding DNA: TGTGCCAGCAGCCCCCCCGGCACAGATACGCAGTATTTT. Translated, it gives CASSPPGTDTQYF. Complete variable domain (other parts from reference TRBV9 and TRBJ2-3): DSGVTQTPKHLITATGQRVTLRCSPRSGDLSVYWYQQSLDQGLQFLIQYYNGEERAKGNILERFSAQQFPDLHSELNLSSLELGDSALYFCASSPPGTDTQYFGPGTRLTVL.

For the CDR3, the DNA is TGTGCCAGCAGCCAAGAACCCCCACCGGGGGGCGGGGATGAAAAACTGTTTTTT. It translates to CASSQEPPPGGGDEKLFF. This chain joins TRBV4-2 and TRBJ1-4, with a tentative D call TRBD1 (6 bases). CDR3 length: 18 residues. Trimming removed 0 bases from V and 6 bases from J, with 20 bases in between. Germline V gene data show CDR1 as LGHNA and CDR2 as YNFKEQ.

The chain links TRBV6-5 to TRBJ2-7, with D maybe TRBD1 (6 bases). Trimming pared 2 bases from V and 2 bases from J, leaving 13 bases between. This CDR3 spans 15 amino acids. Germline V gives CDR1 MNHEY, CDR2 SVGAGI. CDR3 sequence: CASSYLPGHTYEQYF. CDR3 DNA sequence: TGTGCCAGCAGTTACCTCCCGGGACACACCTACGAGCAGTACTTC.

J is TRBJ2-7 and V is TRBV14; maybe TRBD2 (6 bases). Germline values: CDR1 SGHDN, CDR2 FVKESK. The CDR3 length is 17 residues. The germline V and J ends were trimmed by 1 base and 2 bases, with 18 bases remaining between them. CDR3 coding DNA: TGTGCCAGCAGCCAAGGTTCGTCGGCTGGGGGGACCTACGAGCAGTACTTC. This sequence encodes CASSQGSSAGGTYEQYF. Full variable domain (missing parts from reference TRBV14 and TRBJ2-7): EAGVTQFPSHSVIEKGQTVTLRCDPISGHDNLYWYRRVMGKEIKFLLHFVKESKQDESGMPNNRFLAERTGGTYSTLKVQPAELEDSGVYFCASSQGSSAGGTYEQYFGPGTRLTVT.

V and J are TRBV2 and TRBJ2-3, with TRBD2 matching 8 bases. The V gene end was trimmed by 8 bases and the J gene end by 0 bases; junction bases not matched to a gene: 7. Germline V gene data show CDR1 as SNHLY and CDR2 as FYNNEI. CDR3 length: 15 amino acids. DNA for the CDR3: TGTGCCAGCGGGGGGACTAGATCTAGCACAGATACGCAGTATTTT. Translating it yields CASGGTRSSTDTQYF.

The DNA of the CDR3 is TGTGCCACACAGGACACAGATACGCAGTATTTT. Translation gives CATQDTDTQYF. The J gene is TRBJ2-3, the V gene TRBV2, with D perhaps matching TRBD1 (5 bases). V lost 10 bases, J lost 2 bases, and 7 bases lay in between. Germline CDR1 and CDR2: SNHLY and FYNNEI. The CDR3 length is 11 residues.

This rearrangement joins TRBV7-9 to TRBJ1-2; TRBD1 matches at 10 bases. Germline V CDR1 and CDR2: SEHNR, FQNEAQ (reference sequence). The CDR3 has 16 amino acids. The ends lost 5 bases at V and 2 bases at J; junction bases unmatched: 8. CDR3 DNA: TGTGCCAGCAGCCCTTTCGGGACAGGGGTGAACTATGGCTACACCTTC. This encodes CASSPFGTGVNYGYTF.

V is TRBV28 and J is TRBJ2-7, with TRBD2 identical over 8 bases. In germline, CDR1 is MDHEN, CDR2 SYDVKM. The CDR3 runs to 15 residues. With V trimmed by 8 bases and J by 7 bases, 16 bases remained unmatched. The CDR3 DNA follows: TGTGCCAGCCCCCCCCCGGGACTAGGAATGTATGAGCAGTACTTC. This codes for CASPPPGLGMYEQYF.

The chain recombines TRBV6-5 with TRBJ2-3, with D possibly TRBD1 on 6 matching bases. Looked up from germline, CDR1 is MNHEY and CDR2 is SVGAGI. This CDR3 is 14 amino acids long. V lost 7 bases and J lost 1, with 12 bases in between. CDR3 DNA sequence: TGTGCCAGCAATAGACGGACAGGCACAGATACGCAGTATTTT. Translated: CASNRRTGTDTQYF.

The chain links TRBV6-6 to TRBJ2-7; the D gene is possibly TRBD2 (5 bases). CDR1 and CDR2 (germline): MNHNY, SVGAGI (reference sequence). The CDR3 spans 15 residues. Trimming shortened V by 8 bases and J by 0 bases, and 17 bases separated the two germline ends. The CDR3 DNA follows: TGTGCCAGCCACCCGGGAAGAACGAGCTCCTACGAGCAGTACTTC. It codes for CASHPGRTSSYEQYF.

The chain couples TRBV5-1 to TRBJ2-1; 9 bases are a match to TRBD2. The junction had 15 bases not matched to a gene; V was cut back by 4 bases and J by 7 bases. This CDR3 has 17 amino acids. Germline V lookup: CDR1 SGHRS, CDR2 YFSETQ. The CDR3 region has the DNA TGCGCCAGCAGCACTCTAGCGGGACCCCGTGAGGGGAATGAGCAGTTCTTC. This sequence encodes CASSTLAGPREGNEQFF.

V gene TRBV6-1 combines with J gene TRBJ1-5; unclear D gene. In germline, CDR1 is MNHNS, CDR2 SASEGT. This CDR3 region has 13 residues. V was pared by 1 base and J by 3 bases, with 4 bases between. In DNA form, the CDR3 reads TGTGCCAGCAGTGAAGGGCTCAATCAGCCCCAGCATTTT. It encodes CASSEGLNQPQHF.

This rearrangement joins TRBV5-1 to TRBJ1-2; 8 positions match TRBD1. Germline CDR1 and CDR2: SGHRS and YFSETQ. V lost 4 bases, J lost 4 bases, and 9 bases stayed unmatched. This CDR3 comprises 15 residues. DNA of the CDR3: TGCGCCAGCAGCGAAAATACAGGGGGAGGCTATGGCTACACCTTC. Encoded protein: CASSENTGGGYGYTF.

V usage is TRBV5-4 and J usage is TRBJ2-1; weak D call: TRBD2 (6 bases). V lost 4 bases, J lost 3 bases, and 14 bases lay in between. The germline V gene has CDR1 SGHNT and CDR2 YYREEE (reference sequence). The CDR3 consists of 15 residues. The DNA of the CDR3 is TGTGCCAGCAGCGATGGCGGGACTGGCTACAATGAGCAGTTCTTC. Translating it yields CASSDGGTGYNEQFF.

The chain joins TRBV5-1 to TRBJ2-3, with TRBD2 as a possible D gene (5 bases). Germline V gene data show CDR1 as SGHRS and CDR2 as YFSETQ. V was pared by 3 bases and J by 3 bases, with 14 bases between. The CDR3 extends over 15 amino acids. In DNA, the CDR3 is TGCGCCAGCAGCTCTGCTGGTTCGGGAACAGATACGCAGTATTTT. This translates into CASSSAGSGTDTQYF.

The gene calls are TRBV27 and TRBJ1-5; 9 bases line up with TRBD1. The V gene's germline CDR1 is MNHEY and CDR2 SMNVEV (reference sequence). The CDR3 has 13 amino acids. Trimming removed 6 bases from V and 5 bases from J; junction bases left unmatched: 2. CDR3 sequence reads: CASSRDRDQPQHF. CDR3 DNA sequence: TGTGCCAGCAGCCGGGACAGGGATCAGCCCCAGCATTTT.

V is TRBV6-6 and J is TRBJ1-1, with 10 bases identical to TRBD1. V dropped 5 bases and J dropped 5; count of bases not matched to a gene: 5. Germline assignment: CDR1 MNHNY and CDR2 SVGAGI (reference sequence). The CDR3 runs 14 residues. The CDR3 here is CASSHDRGQTEAFF. In DNA, the CDR3 is TGTGCCAGCAGTCACGACAGGGGGCAAACTGAAGCTTTCTTT.

This clone has a handful of counts. V usage is TRBV30 and J usage is TRBJ1-4; 9 positions match TRBD1. V was clipped by 2 bases and J by 8 bases; unmatched bases: 6. CDR1 is GTSNPN, CDR2 SVGIG, per germline (reference sequence). CDR3 length: 14 residues. CDR3: CAWSPGQGHEKLFF. The DNA of the CDR3 is TGTGCCTGGAGTCCGGGACAGGGACACGAAAAACTGTTTTTT.

This rearrangement joins TRBV4-2 to TRBJ2-3, with TRBD2 identical over 8 bases. Germline V gene data show CDR1 as LGHNA and CDR2 as YNFKEQ. The CDR3 sequence is 16 residues long. Trimming took 2 bases from V and 5 from J; bases not matched to a gene: 9. The CDR3 bases are TGTGCCAGCAGCCAATCCCGGGGGGGGCGCGTAGATACGCAGTATTTT. It yields the protein CASSQSRGGRVDTQYF.

J is TRBJ1-1 and V is TRBV10-1; 7 bases fit TRBD1. This CDR3 region has 15 residues. Per germline, CDR1 WNHNN and CDR2 SYGVQD (reference sequence). The trim removed 6 bases at V and 3 bases at J, leaving 10 bases unmatched. CDR3 sequence reads: CASSGTALGDTEAFF. CDR3 coding DNA: TGCGCCAGCAGCGGGACAGCCCTAGGGGACACTGAAGCTTTCTTT.